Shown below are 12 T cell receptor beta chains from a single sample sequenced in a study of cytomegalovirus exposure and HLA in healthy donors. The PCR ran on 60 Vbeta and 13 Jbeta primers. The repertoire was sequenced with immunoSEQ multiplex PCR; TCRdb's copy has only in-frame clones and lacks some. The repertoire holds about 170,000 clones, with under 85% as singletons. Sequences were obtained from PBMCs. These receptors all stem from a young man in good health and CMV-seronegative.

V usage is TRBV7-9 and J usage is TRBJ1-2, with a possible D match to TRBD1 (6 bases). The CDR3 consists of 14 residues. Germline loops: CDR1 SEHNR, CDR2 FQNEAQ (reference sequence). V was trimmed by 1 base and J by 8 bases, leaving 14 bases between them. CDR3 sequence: CASSLGRDTRGYTF. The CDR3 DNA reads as TGTGCCAGCAGCTTAGGCCGGGACACTCGCGGCTACACCTTC.

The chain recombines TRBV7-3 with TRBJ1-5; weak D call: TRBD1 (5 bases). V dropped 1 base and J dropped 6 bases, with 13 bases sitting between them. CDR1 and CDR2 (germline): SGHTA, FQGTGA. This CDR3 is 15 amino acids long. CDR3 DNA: TGTGCCAGCAGCTTAAATGGGCAGGGTCCTCAGCCCCAGCATTTT. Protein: CASSLNGQGPQPQHF.

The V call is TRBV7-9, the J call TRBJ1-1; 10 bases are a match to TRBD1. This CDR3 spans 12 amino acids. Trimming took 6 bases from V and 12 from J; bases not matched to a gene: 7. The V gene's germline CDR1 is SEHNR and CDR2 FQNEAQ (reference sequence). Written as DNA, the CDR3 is TGTGCCAGCAGTAGGGACAGGGGTGTAACTTTCTTT. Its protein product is CASSRDRGVTFF.

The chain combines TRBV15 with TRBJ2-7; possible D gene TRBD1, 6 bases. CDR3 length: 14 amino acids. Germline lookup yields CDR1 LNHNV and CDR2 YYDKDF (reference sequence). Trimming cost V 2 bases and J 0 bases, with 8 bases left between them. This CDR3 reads CATSRNRDSYEQYF. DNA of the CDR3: TGTGCCACCAGCAGAAACAGGGACTCCTACGAGCAGTACTTC.

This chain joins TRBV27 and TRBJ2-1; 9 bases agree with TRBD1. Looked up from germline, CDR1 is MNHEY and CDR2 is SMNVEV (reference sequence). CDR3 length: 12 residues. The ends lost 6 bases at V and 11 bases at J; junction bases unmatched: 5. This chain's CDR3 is CASSDGTGKQFF. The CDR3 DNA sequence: TGTGCCAGCAGCGATGGGACAGGGAAGCAGTTCTTC.

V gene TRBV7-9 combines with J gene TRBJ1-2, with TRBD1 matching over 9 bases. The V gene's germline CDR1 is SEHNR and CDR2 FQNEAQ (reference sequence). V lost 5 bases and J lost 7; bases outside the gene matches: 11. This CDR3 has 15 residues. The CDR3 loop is CASSRTGTGIGGYTF. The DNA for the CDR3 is TGTGCCAGCAGCCGCACCGGGACAGGGATAGGTGGCTACACCTTC.

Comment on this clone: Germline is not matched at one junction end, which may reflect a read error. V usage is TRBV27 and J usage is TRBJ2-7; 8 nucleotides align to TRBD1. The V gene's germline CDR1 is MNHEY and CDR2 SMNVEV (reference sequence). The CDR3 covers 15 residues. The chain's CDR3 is CASSPRTGTSHEQYF. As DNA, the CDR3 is TGTGCCAGCAGTCCGCGGACAGGGACCTCCCACGAGCAGTACTTC.

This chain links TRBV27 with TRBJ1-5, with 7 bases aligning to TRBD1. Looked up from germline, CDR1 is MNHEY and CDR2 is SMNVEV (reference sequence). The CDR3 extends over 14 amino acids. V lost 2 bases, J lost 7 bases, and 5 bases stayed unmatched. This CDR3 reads CASSLQGGGQPQHF. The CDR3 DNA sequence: TGTGCCAGCAGTTTACAGGGGGGAGGACAGCCCCAGCATTTT.

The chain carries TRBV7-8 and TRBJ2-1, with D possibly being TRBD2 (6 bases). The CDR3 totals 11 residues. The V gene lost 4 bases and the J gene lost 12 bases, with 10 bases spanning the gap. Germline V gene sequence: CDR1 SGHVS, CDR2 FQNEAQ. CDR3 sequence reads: CASSSNGGQFF. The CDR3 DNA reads TGTGCCAGCAGCTCCAACGGGGGGCAGTTCTTC.

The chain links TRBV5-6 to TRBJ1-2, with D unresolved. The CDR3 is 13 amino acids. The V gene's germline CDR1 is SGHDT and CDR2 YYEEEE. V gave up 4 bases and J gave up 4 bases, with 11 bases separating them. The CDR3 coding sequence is TGTGCCAGCAGCCCGGTCGGAGGCTATGGCTACACCTTC. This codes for CASSPVGGYGYTF. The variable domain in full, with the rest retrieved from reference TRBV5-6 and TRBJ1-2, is DAGVTQSPTHLIKTRGQQVTLRCSPKSGHDTVSWYQQALGQGPQFIFQYYEEEERQRGNFPDRFSGHQFPNYSSELNVNALLLGDSALYLCASSPVGGYGYTFGSGTRLTVV.

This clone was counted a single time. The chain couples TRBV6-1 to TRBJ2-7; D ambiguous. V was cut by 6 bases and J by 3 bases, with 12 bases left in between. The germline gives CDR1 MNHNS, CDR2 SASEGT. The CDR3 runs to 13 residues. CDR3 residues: CASSLWAFYEQYF. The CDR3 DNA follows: TGTGCCAGCAGCCTGTGGGCCTTCTACGAGCAGTACTTC.

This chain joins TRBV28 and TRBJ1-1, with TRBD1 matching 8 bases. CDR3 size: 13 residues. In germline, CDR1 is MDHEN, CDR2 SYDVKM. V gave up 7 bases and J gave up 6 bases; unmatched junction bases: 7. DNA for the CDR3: TGTGCCAGCACCGGACAGGGACAGGCTGAAGCTTTCTTT. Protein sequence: CASTGQGQAEAFF.